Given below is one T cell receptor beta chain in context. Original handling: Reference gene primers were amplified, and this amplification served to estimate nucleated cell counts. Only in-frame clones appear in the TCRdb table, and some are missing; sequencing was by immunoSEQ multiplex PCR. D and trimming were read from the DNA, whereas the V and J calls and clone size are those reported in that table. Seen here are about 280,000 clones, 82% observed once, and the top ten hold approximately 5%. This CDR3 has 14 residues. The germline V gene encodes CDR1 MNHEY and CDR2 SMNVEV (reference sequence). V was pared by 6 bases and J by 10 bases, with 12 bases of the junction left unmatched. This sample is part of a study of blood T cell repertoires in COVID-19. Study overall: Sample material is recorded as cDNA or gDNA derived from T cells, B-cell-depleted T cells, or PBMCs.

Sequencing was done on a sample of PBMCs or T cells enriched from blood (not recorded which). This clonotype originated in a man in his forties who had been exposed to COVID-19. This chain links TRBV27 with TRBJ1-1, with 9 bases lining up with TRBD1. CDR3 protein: CASSLIVGQGRAFF. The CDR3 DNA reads TGTGCCAGCAGCCTTATCGTGGGACAGGGACGAGCTTTCTTT.